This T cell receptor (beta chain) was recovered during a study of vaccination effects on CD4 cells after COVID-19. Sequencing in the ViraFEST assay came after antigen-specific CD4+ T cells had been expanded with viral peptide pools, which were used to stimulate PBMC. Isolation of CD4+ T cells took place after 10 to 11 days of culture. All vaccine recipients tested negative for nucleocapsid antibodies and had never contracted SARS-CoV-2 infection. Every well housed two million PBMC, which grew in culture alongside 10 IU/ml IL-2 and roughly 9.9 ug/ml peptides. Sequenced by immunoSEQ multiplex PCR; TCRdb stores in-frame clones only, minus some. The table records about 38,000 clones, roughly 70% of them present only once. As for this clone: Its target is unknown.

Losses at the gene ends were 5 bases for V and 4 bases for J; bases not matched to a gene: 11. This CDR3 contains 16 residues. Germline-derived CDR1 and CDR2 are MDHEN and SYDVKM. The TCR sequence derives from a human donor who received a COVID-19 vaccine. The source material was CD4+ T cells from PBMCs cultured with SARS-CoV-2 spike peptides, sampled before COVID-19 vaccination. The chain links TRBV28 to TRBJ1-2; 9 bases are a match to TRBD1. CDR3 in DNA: TGTGCCAGCAGTCTATCGCGGACAGGGGCCATCTATGGCTACACCTTC. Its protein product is CASSLSRTGAIYGYTF.